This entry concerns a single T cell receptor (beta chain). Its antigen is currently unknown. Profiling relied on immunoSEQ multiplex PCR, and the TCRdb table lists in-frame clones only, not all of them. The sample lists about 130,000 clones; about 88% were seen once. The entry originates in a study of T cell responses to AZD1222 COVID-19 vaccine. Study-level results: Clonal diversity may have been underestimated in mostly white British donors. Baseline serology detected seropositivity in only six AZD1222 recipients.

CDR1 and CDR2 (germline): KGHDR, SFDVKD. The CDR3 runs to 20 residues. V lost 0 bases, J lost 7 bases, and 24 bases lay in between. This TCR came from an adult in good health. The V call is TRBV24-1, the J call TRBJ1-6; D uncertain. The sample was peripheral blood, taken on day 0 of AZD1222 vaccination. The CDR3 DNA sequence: TGTGCCACCAGTGATTTGCAAGGTGAAGGGCGTCGATCGAAAAATTCACCCCTCCACTTT. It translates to CATSDLQGEGRRSKNSPLHF.